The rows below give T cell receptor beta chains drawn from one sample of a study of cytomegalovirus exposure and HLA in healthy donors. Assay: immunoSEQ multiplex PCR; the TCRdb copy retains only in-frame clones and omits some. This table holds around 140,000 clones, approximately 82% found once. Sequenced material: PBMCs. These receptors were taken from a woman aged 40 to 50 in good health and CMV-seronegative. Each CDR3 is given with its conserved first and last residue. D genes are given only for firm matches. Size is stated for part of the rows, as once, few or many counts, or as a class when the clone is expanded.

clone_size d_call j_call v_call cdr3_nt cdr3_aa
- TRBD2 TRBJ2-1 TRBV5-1 TGCGCCAGCAGAGACGGTCAATTCTCGGGTAGGCGGGAGGGCCGAAGCTCCTACAATGAGCAGTTCTTC CASRDGQFSGRREGRSSYNEQFF
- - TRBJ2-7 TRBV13 TGTGCCAGACCTAATTCGACAGACACCTACGAGCAGTACTTC CARPNSTDTYEQYF
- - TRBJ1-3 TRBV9 TGTGCCAGCAGCGTAGGAGGCCTTCCCTCTGGAAACACCATATATTTT CASSVGGLPSGNTIYF
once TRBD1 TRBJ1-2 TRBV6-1 TGTGCCAGCAGTGAAGCGATACAGGGGGCCCTCTATGGCTACACCTTC CASSEAIQGALYGYTF
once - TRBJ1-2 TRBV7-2 TGTGCCAGCAGCCGGTTCGGGGATAACTATGGCTACACCTTC CASSRFGDNYGYTF
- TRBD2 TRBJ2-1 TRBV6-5 TGTGCCAGCATGGTAGCGGGAGTTGGTGAGCAGTTCTTC CASMVAGVGEQFF
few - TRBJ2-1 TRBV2 TGTGCCAGCAGGGGGACCGGGACAGAGCAGTTCTTC CASRGTGTEQFF
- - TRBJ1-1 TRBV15 TGTGCCACCAGCAGAGATATGAACACTGAAGCTTTCTTT CATSRDMNTEAFF
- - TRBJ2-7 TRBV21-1 TGTGCCAGCAGGTTAAAGGATAGGGACAGGAATTCCTACGAGCAGTACTTC CASRLKDRDRNSYEQYF
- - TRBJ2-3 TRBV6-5 TGTGCCAGCAGGGATACGGGAGCTCGGGGAGATACGCAGTATTTT CASRDTGARGDTQYF
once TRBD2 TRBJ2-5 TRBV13 TGTGCCAGCAGCTTATTTGGCAGGTTCTCGGGGGGAGAGACCCAGTACTTC CASSLFGRFSGGETQYF
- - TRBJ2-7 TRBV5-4 TGTGCCAGCACTCCATTGGGCACACAGGGCACCTACGAGCAGTACTTC CASTPLGTQGTYEQYF
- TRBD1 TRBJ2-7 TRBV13 TGTGCCAGCAGCTTAGGTCAGGGGGCCGTTCAATTCTACGAGCAGTACTTC CASSLGQGAVQFYEQYF
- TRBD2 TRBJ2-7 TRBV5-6 TGTGCCAGCAGCTTGGTGCGGGAGGAGTTGGGCGAGCAGTACTTC CASSLVREELGEQYF
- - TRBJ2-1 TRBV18 TGTGCCAGCTCACCACTCCGGGACAATGAGCAGTTCTTC CASSPLRDNEQFF
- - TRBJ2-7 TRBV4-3 TGCGCCAGCAGCCAAGATTGGGCGGGAAGGGAGCAGTACTTC CASSQDWAGREQYF
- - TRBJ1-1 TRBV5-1 TGCGCCAGCAGCTTGGTACTCCAGGGAAACACTGAAGCTTTCTTT CASSLVLQGNTEAFF
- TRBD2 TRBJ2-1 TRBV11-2 TGTGCCAGCAGCTCGGGCGGGGGGCAGTTCTTC CASSSGGGQFF
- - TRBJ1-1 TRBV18 TGTGCCAGCTCAAACTTGGGGGGGCATGGGGACACTGAAGCTTTCTTT CASSNLGGHGDTEAFF
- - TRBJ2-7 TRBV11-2 TGTGCCAGCAGTCCACTCCGCGTTTCGTCCTACGAGCAGTACTTC CASSPLRVSSYEQYF
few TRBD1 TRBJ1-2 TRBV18 TGTGCCAGCTCACCATTGAGGACAGGGGGGCAATCGGATGGCTACACCTTC CASSPLRTGGQSDGYTF
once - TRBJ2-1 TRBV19 TGTGCCAGTAGTATAAGGCGGCCCCCCCTCCTCCATGAGCAGTTCTTC CASSIRRPPLLHEQFF
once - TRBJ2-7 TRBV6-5 TGTGCCAGCAGTATCGGGGGTAGCTCCTACGAGCAGTACTTC CASSIGGSSYEQYF
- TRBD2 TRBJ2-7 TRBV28 TGTGCCAGCAGTTTCGGCGGGAGAGCCTACGAGCAGTACTTC CASSFGGRAYEQYF
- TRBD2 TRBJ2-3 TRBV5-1 TGCGCCAGCAGCTTAGGACTAGCGGGGTTAGATACGCAGTATTTT CASSLGLAGLDTQYF
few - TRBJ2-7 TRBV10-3 TGTGCCATCAGTGAGTCCACTCCCTACGAGCAGTACTTC CAISESTPYEQYF
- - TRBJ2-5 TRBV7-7 TGTGCCAGCAGTTCGGTAGGGGGTACAGAGACCCAGTACTTC CASSSVGGTETQYF
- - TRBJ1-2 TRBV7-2 TGTGCCAGCAGCTTATCGGGCCCGGGCAGGGCGCCCACCTTC CASSLSGPGRAPTF